What follows are 8 T cell receptor beta chains derived from one specimen sequenced in a study of CXCR3-negative and CXCR3-positive naive CD8 T cells. Study-wide results and caveats: More hydrophobic TRB CDR3s were found in CXCR3-positive naive cells than in CXCR3-negative naive cells.

No cognate antigen is known for these TCRs. UMI-labeled 5' RACE yielded the TRB cDNA libraries. For each CDR3 protein, TCRdb gives one entry from its re-call of the 5' RACE reads, without DNA. The specimen's table records nearly 90,000 distinct CDR3 sequences. The specimen sequenced was naive CXCR3+ CD8+ T cells from blood. Subset indicated: CD45RO-CCR7+CD27+CD95- naive CD8+ T cells expressing CXCR3 (TNR3+). The receptor source for this set is a human donor in good health. Some clones in this sample may be carry-over from other donors' samples.

V is TRBV11-2 and J is TRBJ2-7; no DNA is available, so the TRBD2 call from TCRdb remains unchecked. Germline V gene sequence: CDR1 SGHAT, CDR2 FQNNGV. CDR3 length equals 16 residues. This CDR3 reads CASSLDLQAGVGEQYF.

The chain employs TRBV3-1 and TRBJ2-7. This CDR3 comprises 16 residues. From germline, CDR1 is LGHDT and CDR2 YNNKEL (reference sequence). This chain's CDR3 is CASSQESLGRPYEQYF.

The chain links TRBV6-6 to TRBJ2-7; absent DNA, TCRdb's TRBD1 call cannot be checked. The V gene's germline CDR1 is MNHNY and CDR2 SVGAGI (reference sequence). The CDR3 extends over 19 amino acids. CDR3 sequence reads: CASSYPTGGELWSSYEQYF.

The rearrangement joins TRBV6-1 to TRBJ2-3; lacking DNA, the TRBD1 call made by TCRdb goes unchecked. The CDR3 totals 18 residues. Looked up from germline, CDR1 is MNHNS and CDR2 is SASEGT. CDR3 amino acids: CASSHAYRTVPGTDTQYF.

V gene TRBV23-1 combines with J gene TRBJ1-5; TCRdb's D gene call, TRBD1, goes unchecked for lack of DNA. TRBV23-1 is sorted into the ORF group, with uncertain function. CDR3 size: 20 residues. Here the CDR3 reads CASSQSKRTGGSSSNQPQHF.

The J gene is TRBJ2-7, the V gene TRBV28; TCRdb proposes TRBD1, but this gene call is untestable without DNA. CDR1 is MDHEN, CDR2 SYDVKM, per germline. The CDR3 is made up of 12 amino acids. CDR3 sequence: CASSRGVGEQYF.

The chain joins TRBV20-1 to TRBJ2-5; TCRdb picks TRBD2, but there is no DNA to check that call. This CDR3 is built from 17 residues. The germline V gene has CDR1 DFQATT and CDR2 SNEGSKA (reference sequence). The CDR3 sequence is CSASLRLAGPWEETQYF.

The genes are TRBV15 and TRBJ2-1; TCRdb's D call of TRBD1 is untestable without DNA. The CDR3 is 20 residues long. Germline CDR1 and CDR2: LNHNV and YYDKDF (reference sequence). CDR3 loop: CATSRDRPRDMDSSYNEQFF.